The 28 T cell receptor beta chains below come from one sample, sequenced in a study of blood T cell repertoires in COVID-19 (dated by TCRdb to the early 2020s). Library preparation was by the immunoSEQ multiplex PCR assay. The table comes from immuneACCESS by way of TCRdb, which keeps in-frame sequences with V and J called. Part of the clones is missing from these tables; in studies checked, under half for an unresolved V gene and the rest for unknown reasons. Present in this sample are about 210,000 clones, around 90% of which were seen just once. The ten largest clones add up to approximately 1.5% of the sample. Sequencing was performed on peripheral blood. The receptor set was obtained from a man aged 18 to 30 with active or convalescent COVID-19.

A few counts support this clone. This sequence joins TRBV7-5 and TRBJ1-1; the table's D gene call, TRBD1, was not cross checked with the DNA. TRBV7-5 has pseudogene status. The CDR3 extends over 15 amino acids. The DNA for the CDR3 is TGTGCCAGAAGCTTAGACAGGGGAACGAACACTGAAGCTTTCTTT. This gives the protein CARSLDRGTNTEAFF.

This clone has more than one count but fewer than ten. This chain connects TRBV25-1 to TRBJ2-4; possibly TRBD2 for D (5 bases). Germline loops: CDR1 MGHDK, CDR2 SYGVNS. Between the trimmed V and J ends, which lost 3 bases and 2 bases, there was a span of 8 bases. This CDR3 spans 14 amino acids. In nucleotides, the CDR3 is TGTGCCAGCAGTGATCCGGGGTCCAAAAACATTCAGTACTTC. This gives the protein CASSDPGSKNIQYF.

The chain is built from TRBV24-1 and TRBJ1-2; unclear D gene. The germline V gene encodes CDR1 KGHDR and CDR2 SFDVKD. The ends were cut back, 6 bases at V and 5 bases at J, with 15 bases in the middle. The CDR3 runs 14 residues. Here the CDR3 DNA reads TGTGCCACCAGTTCGATTACAGCTTATTATGGCTACACCTTC. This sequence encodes CATSSITAYYGYTF.

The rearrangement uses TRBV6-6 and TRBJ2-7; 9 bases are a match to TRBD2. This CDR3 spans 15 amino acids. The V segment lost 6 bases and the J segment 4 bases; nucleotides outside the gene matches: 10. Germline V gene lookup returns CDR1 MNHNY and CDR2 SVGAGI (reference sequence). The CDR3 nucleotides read TGTGCCAGCAGCCTCTTTAGCGGGAGTTTGTACGAGCAGTACTTC. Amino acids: CASSLFSGSLYEQYF.

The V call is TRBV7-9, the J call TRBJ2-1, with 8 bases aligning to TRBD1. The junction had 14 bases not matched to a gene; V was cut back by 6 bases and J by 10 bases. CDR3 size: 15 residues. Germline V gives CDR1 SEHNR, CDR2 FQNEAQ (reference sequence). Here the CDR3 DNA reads TGTGCCAGCAGTCCCTGGCAGGGGGCCCAGCGGGAGCAGTTCTTC. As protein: CASSPWQGAQREQFF.

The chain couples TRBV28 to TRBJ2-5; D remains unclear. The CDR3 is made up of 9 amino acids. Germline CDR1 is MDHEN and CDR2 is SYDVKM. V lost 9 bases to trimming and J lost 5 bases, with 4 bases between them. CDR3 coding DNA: TGTGCCAGGGCTGAGACCCAGTACTTC. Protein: CARAETQYF.

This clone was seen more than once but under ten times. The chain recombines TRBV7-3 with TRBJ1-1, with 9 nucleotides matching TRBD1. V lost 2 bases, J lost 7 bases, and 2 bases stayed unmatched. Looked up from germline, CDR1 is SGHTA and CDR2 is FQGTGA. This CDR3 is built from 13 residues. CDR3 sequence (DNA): TGTGCCAGCAGCTTATCGGGACAGGGTGAAGCTTTCTTT. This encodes CASSLSGQGEAFF.

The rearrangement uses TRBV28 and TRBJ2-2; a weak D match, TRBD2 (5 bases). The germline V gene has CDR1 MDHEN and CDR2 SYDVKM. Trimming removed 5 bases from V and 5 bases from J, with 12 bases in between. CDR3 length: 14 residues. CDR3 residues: CASSTLVVTGELFF. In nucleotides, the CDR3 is TGTGCCAGCAGTACACTAGTTGTGACCGGGGAGCTGTTTTTT.

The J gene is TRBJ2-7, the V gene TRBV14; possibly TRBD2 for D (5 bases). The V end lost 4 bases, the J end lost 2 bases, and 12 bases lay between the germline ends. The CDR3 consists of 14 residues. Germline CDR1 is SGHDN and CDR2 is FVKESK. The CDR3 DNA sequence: TGTGCCAGCAGCCTCGGACGGGGAACCTACGAGCAGTACTTC. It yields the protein CASSLGRGTYEQYF. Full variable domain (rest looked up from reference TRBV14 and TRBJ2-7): EAGVTQFPSHSVIEKGQTVTLRCDPISGHDNLYWYRRVMGKEIKFLLHFVKESKQDESGMPNNRFLAERTGGTYSTLKVQPAELEDSGVYFCASSLGRGTYEQYFGPGTRLTVT.

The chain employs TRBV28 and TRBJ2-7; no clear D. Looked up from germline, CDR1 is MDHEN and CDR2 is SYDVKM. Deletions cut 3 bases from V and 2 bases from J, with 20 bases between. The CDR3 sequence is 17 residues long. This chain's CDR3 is CASSFPPLLVATYEQYF. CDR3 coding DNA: TGTGCCAGCAGTTTCCCTCCGCTCCTAGTGGCAACCTACGAGCAGTACTTC.

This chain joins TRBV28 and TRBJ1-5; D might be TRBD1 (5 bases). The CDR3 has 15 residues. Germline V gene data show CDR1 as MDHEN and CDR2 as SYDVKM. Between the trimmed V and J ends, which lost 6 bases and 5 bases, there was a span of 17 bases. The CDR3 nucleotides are TGTGCCAGCAGACCTAGGCAGGGATTTGATCAGCCCCAGCATTTT. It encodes CASRPRQGFDQPQHF.

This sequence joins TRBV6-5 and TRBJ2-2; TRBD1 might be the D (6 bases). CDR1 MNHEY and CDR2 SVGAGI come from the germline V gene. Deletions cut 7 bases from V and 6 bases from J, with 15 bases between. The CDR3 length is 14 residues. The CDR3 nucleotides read TGTGCCAGCAAACAGGGCTGGGAGTCCGGGGAGCTGTTTTTT. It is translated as CASKQGWESGELFF.

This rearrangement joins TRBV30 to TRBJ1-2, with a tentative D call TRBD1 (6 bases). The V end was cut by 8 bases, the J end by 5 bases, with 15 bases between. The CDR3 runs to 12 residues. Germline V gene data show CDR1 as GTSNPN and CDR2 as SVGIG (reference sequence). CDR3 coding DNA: TGTGCCGGGGGGGGCAGTGGATATGGCTACACCTTC. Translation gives CAGGGSGYGYTF. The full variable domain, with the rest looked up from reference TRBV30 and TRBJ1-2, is SQTIHQWPATLVQPVGSPLSLECTVEGTSNPNLYWYRQAAGRGLQLLFYSVGIGQISSEVPQNLSASRPQDRQFILSSKKLLLSDSGFYLCAGGGSGYGYTFGSGTRLTVV.

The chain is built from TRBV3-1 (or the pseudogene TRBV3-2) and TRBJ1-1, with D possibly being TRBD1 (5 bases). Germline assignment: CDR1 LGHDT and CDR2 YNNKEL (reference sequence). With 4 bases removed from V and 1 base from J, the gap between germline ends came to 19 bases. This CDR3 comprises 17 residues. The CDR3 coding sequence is TGTGCCAGCAGCCGGCCTCTTACCGGGACTAAGAACACTGAAGCTTTCTTT. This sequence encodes CASSRPLTGTKNTEAFF.

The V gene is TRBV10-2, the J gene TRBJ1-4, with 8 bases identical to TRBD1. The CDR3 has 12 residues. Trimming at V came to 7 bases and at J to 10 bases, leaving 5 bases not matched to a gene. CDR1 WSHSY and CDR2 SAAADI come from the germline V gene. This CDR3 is CASTDRAGKLFF. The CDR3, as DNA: TGCGCCAGCACGGACAGGGCAGGAAAACTGTTTTTT.

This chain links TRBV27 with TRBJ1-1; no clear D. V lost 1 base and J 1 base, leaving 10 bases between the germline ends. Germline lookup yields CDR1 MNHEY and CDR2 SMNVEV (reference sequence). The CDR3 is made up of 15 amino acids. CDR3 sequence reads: CASSLWHSPNTEAFF. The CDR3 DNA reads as TGTGCCAGCAGTTTATGGCATTCCCCGAACACTGAAGCTTTCTTT.

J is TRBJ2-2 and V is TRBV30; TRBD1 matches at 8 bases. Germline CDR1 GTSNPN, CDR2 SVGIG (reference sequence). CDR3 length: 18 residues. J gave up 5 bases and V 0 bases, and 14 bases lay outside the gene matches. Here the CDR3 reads CAWSVGSRGRVGTGELFF. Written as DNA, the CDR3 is TGTGCCTGGAGTGTAGGTTCCAGGGGGCGAGTTGGGACCGGGGAGCTGTTTTTT.

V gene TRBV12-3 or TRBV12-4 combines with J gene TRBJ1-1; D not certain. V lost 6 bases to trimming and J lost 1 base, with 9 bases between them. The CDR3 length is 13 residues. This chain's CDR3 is CASRWQENTEAFF. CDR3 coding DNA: TGTGCCAGCAGATGGCAGGAGAACACTGAAGCTTTCTTT.

This chain's CDR3 is CASSEGRGNTEAFF. The CDR3 region has the DNA TGTGCCAGCTCTGAAGGGCGGGGGAACACTGAAGCTTTCTTT. This chain joins TRBV18 and TRBJ1-1, with D unresolved. Germline V gene sequence: CDR1 KGHSH, CDR2 LQKENI. The germline V and J ends were trimmed by 6 bases and 1 base, with 12 bases remaining between them. The CDR3 length is 14 residues.

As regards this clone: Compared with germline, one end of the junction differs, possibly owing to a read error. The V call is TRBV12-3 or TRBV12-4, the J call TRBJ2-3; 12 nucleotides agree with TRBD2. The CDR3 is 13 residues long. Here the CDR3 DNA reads TGTGCCAGCAGTCTAGCGGGAGGGGATACGCAGTATTTT. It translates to CASSLAGGDTQYF.

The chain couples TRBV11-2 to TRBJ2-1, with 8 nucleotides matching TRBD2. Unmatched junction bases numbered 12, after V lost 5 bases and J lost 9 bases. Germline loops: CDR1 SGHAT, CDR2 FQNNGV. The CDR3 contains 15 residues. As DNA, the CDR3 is TGTGCCAGCAGCCGACTAGAGCGGGAGCTTGGTGAGCAGTTCTTC. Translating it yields CASSRLERELGEQFF. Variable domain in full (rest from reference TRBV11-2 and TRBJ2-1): EAGVAQSPRYKIIEKRQSVAFWCNPISGHATLYWYQQILGQGPKLLIQFQNNGVVDDSQLPKDRFSAERLKGVDSTLKIQPAKLEDSAVYLCASSRLERELGEQFFGPGTRLTVL.

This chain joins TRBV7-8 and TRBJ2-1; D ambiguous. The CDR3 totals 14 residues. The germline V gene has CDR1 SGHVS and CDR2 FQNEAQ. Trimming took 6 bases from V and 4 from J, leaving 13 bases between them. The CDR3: CASSHAVAYNEQFF. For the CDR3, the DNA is TGTGCCAGCAGTCATGCGGTAGCTTACAATGAGCAGTTCTTC.

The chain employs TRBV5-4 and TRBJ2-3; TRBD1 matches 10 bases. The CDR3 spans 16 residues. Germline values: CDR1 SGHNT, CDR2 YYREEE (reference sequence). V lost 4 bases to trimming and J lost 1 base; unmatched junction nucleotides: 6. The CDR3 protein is CASSPGGTGGTDTQYF. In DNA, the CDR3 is TGTGCCAGCAGCCCCGGAGGGACAGGGGGCACAGATACGCAGTATTTT.

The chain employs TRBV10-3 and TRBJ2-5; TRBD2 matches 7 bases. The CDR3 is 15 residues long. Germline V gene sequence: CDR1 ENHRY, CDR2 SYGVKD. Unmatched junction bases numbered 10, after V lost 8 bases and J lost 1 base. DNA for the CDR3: TGTGCCATCGGGGAGGGACCGAGACTCCAAGAGACCCAGTACTTC. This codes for CAIGEGPRLQETQYF.

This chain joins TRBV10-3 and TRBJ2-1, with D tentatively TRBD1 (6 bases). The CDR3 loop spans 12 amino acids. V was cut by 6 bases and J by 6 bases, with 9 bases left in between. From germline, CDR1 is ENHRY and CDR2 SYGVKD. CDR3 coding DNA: TGTGCCATCAGGATCAGGGGCAATGAGCAGTTCTTC. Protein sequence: CAIRIRGNEQFF.

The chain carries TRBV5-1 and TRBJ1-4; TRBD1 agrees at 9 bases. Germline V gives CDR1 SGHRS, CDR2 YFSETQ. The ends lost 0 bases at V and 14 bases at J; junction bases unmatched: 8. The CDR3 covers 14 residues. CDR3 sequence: CASSLAQDRGNLFF. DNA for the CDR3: TGCGCCAGCAGCTTGGCCCAGGACAGGGGAAATCTGTTTTTT.

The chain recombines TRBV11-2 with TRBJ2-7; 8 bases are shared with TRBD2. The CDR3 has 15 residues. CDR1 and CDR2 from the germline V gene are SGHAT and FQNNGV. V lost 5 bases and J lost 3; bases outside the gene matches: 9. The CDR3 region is CASSRGVAGYYEQYF. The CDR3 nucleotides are TGTGCCAGCAGCCGCGGGGTAGCGGGATACTACGAGCAGTACTTC.

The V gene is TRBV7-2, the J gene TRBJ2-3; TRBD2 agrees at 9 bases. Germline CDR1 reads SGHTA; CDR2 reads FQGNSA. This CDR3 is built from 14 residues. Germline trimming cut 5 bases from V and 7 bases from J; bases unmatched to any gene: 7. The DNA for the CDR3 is TGTGCCAGCAGCCTCGGACTAGCGTGGAATACGCAGTATTTT. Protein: CASSLGLAWNTQYF.